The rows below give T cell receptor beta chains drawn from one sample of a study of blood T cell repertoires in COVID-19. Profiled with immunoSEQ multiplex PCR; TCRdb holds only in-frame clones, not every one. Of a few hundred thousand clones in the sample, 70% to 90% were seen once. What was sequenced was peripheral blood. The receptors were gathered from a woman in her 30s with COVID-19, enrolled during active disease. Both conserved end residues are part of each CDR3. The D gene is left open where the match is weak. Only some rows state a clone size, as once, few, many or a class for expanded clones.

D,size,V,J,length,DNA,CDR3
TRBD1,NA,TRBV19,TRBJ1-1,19,TGTGCCAGTCTCGGGGACAGGGGGTGGGGGAAAGATCTGAACACTGAAGCTTTCTTT,CASLGDRGWGKDLNTEAFF
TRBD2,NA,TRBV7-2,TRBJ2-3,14,TGTGCCAGCAGCTTACTAGCGGGGGTGAATACGCAGTATTTT,CASSLLAGVNTQYF
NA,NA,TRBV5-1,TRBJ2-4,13,TGCGCCAGCAGCTTGAGTACAGAACCCATTCAGTACTTC,CASSLSTEPIQYF
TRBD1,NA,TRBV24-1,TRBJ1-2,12,TGTGCCACCAAAGGGGACAGGGTCGGCTACACCTTC,CATKGDRVGYTF
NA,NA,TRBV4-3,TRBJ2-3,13,TGCGCCAGCAGCCAAAGGGGTAGGAATACGCAGTATTTT,CASSQRGRNTQYF
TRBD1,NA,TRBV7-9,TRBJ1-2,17,TGTGCCAGCAGCTTAGGCTTCAGGACAGGGGGCTTCTATGGCTACACCTTC,CASSLGFRTGGFYGYTF
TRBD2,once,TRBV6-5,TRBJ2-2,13,TGTGCCATCTCCGGGAGGTTGTCCGGGGAGCTGTTTTTT,CAISGRLSGELFF
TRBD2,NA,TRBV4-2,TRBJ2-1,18,TGTGCCAGCAGCCGCGGACTAGCGGGGGCTCTAGGGGGCAATGAGCAGTTCTTC,CASSRGLAGALGGNEQFF
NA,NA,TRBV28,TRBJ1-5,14,TGTGCCAGCAGTTCCCAGGGTAGCAATCAGCCCCAGCATTTT,CASSSQGSNQPQHF
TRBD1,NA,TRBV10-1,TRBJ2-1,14,TGCGCCAGCAGTGCAGGGACAGGGGATCTAGCCCAGTTCTTC,CASSAGTGDLAQFF
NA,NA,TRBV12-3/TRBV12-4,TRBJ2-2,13,TGTGCCAGCACCAATTCCGGGTCCGGGGAGCTGTTTTTT,CASTNSGSGELFF
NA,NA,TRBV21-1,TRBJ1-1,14,TGTGCCAGCAGCAAAGCGAGGACACGGACTGAAGCTTTCTTT,CASSKARTRTEAFF
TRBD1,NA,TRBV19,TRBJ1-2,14,TGTGCCAGTAGTACCCAACAGGGGGCGAGTGGCTACACCTTC,CASSTQQGASGYTF
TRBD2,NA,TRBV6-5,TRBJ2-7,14,TGTGCCAGCAGTCGGACTAGCGGAAAAGGGGAGCAGTACTTC,CASSRTSGKGEQYF
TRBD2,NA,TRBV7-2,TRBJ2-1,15,TGTGCCAGCAGCTTAGGCGGGGGGCAATACAATGAGCAGTTCTTC,CASSLGGGQYNEQFF
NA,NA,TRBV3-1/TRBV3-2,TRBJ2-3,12,TGTGCCAGCAGCGCAGGGGCAGATACGCAGTATTTT,CASSAGADTQYF
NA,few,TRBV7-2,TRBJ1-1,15,TGTGCCAGCAGCTCCGGGACTCCCGGGGGCACTGAAGCTTTCTTT,CASSSGTPGGTEAFF
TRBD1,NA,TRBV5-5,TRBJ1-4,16,TGTGCCAGCAGCATAGGACAGGCTGCAACTAATGAAAAACTGTTTTTT,CASSIGQAATNEKLFF
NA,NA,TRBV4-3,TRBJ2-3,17,TGCGCCAGCAGCCAATTAATTCCGGGATACGCGGCAGATACGCAGTATTTT,CASSQLIPGYAADTQYF
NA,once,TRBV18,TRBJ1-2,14,TGTGCCAGCTCACCGCAGGGTAGGGGATATGGCTACACCTTC,CASSPQGRGYGYTF
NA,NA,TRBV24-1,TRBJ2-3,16,TGTGCCACCAGTGATGCTACCGGGACTTTGACAGATACGCAGTATTTT,CATSDATGTLTDTQYF
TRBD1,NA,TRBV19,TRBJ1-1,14,TGTGCCAGTAGTACCGGGACAGGGTACACTGAAGCTTTCTTT,CASSTGTGYTEAFF
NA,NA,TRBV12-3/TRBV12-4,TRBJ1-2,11,TGTGCCAGCAGGGGAGGGTATGGCTACACCTTC,CASRGGYGYTF
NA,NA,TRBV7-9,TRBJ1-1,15,TGTGCCAGCAGCCGTGGGAGACAACCGAACACTGAAGCTTTCTTT,CASSRGRQPNTEAFF
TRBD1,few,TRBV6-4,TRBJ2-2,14,TGTGCCAGGGGGGACAGGGGCAACACCGGGGAGCTGTTTTTT,CARGDRGNTGELFF
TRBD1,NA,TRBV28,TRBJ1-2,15,TGTGCCAGCAGTCTGACAGGGACTCTTTCCTATGGCTACACCTTC,CASSLTGTLSYGYTF
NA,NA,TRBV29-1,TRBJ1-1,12,TGCAGCGTCCGAGGACAGAACACTGAAGCTTTCTTT,CSVRGQNTEAFF
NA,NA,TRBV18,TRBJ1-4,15,TGTGCCAGCTCACTTCCCGGGACTCCTAATGAAAAACTGTTTTTT,CASSLPGTPNEKLFF
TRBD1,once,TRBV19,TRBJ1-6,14,TGTGCCAGTAGTACAGGGACAGGGAATTCACCCCTCCACTTT,CASSTGTGNSPLHF
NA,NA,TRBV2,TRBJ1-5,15,TGTGCCAGCAGTGAACAAGGAGGAGTCGGTCAGCCCCAGCATTTT,CASSEQGGVGQPQHF
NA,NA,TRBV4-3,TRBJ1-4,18,TGCGCCAGCAGCCCTTGGACACCAAGTCGTGCAACTAATGAAAAACTGTTTTTT,CASSPWTPSRATNEKLFF
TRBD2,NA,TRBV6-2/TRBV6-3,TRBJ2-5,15,TGTGCCAGCAGTTACTGGAGCGGGGACCAAGAGACCCAGTACTTC,CASSYWSGDQETQYF
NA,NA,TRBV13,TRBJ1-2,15,TGTGCCAGCAGCAGAGAGGCGGGGGCTAACTATGGCTACACCTTC,CASSREAGANYGYTF
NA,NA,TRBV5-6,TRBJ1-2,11,TGTGCCAGCAGCTTGGTCACAGGGTTCACCTTC,CASSLVTGFTF
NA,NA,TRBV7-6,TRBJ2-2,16,TGTGCCAGCAGCTTAACGCAGGGGGGGAACACCGGGGAGCTGTTTTTT,CASSLTQGGNTGELFF
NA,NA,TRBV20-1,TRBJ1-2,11,TGCAGTGACAGCCCTAACTATGGCTACACCTTC,CSDSPNYGYTF
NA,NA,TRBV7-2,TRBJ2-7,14,TGTGCCAGCAGCGTGGGGGGAAATAACGACGAGCAGTACTTC,CASSVGGNNDEQYF
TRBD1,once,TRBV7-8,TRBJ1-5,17,TGTGCCAGCAGCTTCGAGGTATCCCGGACAGGGGACAAGACCCAGCATTTT,CASSFEVSRTGDKTQHF
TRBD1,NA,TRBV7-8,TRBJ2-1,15,TGTGCCAGCAGCTTAGTTGGGACAGGGATCAATGAGCAGTTCTTC,CASSLVGTGINEQFF
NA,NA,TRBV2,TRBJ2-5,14,TGTGCCAGCAGACGACGGGACTCTCAAGAGACCCAGTACTTC,CASRRRDSQETQYF
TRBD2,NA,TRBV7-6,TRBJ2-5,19,TGTGCCAGCAGCTTAGCCGGGACTAGCGGGGGGAGCCCCCAGGAGACCCAGTACTTC,CASSLAGTSGGSPQETQYF
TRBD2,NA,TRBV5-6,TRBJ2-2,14,TGTGCCAGCAGCAAGGGCGGGGGCACCGGGGAGCTGTTTTTT,CASSKGGGTGELFF
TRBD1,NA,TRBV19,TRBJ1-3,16,TGTGCCAGTAGGGTTTTACAGGGGCCGGAGGCGAACACCATATATTTT,CASRVLQGPEANTIYF
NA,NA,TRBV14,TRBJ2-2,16,TGTGCCAGCAGCCAGTACGGTGGGGCGCGACCCGGGGAGCTGTTTTTT,CASSQYGGARPGELFF
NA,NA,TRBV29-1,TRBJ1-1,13,TGCAGCGTCGCGGGACGGCTAAACACTGAAGCTTTCTTT,CSVAGRLNTEAFF
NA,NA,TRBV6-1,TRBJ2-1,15,TGTGCCAGCAGTGAATCACCGAAGGGGTACAATGAGCAGTTCTTC,CASSESPKGYNEQFF
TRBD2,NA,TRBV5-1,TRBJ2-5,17,TGCGCCAGCAGCCTTGGCGGGTCGGGGGGTCAACAAGAGACCCAGTACTTC,CASSLGGSGGQQETQYF